The entry that follows covers one TCR beta chain sequence. The data are from a study of cytomegalovirus exposure and HLA in healthy donors. The CDR3 extends over 12 amino acids. Per the germline V gene, CDR1 is MDHEN and CDR2 is SYDVKM. Trimming removed 5 bases at V and 6 bases at J, with 10 bases between. The PCR ran on 60 Vbeta and 13 Jbeta primers. Authors' methods: An analysis performed later counted around 80 million unique TCR beta chains (around 11 million of them shared). TCRdb's table, derived via immunoSEQ multiplex PCR, lists solely in-frame clones and lacks some. The V and J calls and the clone size are those of that table, but D and trimming were determined from the DNA. The sample records over 150,000 clones, 78% being singletons.

The chain recombines TRBV28 with TRBJ1-2; D call uncertain. This clonotype was sampled from a woman aged 45-59 years in good health and CMV-seropositive. Sequencing used PBMCs. CDR3 nucleotide sequence: TGTGCCAGCAGTCCGCCTTCGGATGGCTACACCTTC. Translated, it gives CASSPPSDGYTF.